This T cell receptor beta chain was observed in a study of T cell responses to AZD1222 COVID-19 vaccine. Study-level results: Repertoires were sampled only after the peak T cell response. Clonal diversity may have been underestimated in mostly white British donors.

As concerns this clone: What it binds is unknown.

The CDR3 is 17 amino acids. V lost 4 bases, J lost 4 bases, and 10 bases stayed unmatched. Per germline, CDR1 KGHDR and CDR2 SFDVKD. Here immunoSEQ multiplex PCR was the method, and the copy in TCRdb shows in-frame clones only, minus some. The sample consists of about 93,000 clones, 80% to 90% of them appearing once. The TCR sequence derives from an adult who received the AZD1222 COVID-19 vaccine. Sequenced material: peripheral blood, taken 28 days after the second AZD1222 dose. V is TRBV24-1 and J is TRBJ2-3; 10 positions match TRBD1. CDR3: CATSEPQGQGRADTQYF. CDR3 bases: TGTGCCACCAGTGAACCCCAGGGACAGGGGAGGGCAGATACGCAGTATTTT.